One sample yielded the 23 T cell receptor beta chains listed below, sequenced in a study of blood T cell repertoires in COVID-19. Here immunoSEQ multiplex PCR was the method, and the copy in TCRdb shows in-frame clones only, minus some. The data contain more than 45,000 clones, nearly 85% of them seen just once; the ten biggest clones take up approximately 8%. The sequencing sample was made of peripheral blood. These receptors were collected from a man older than 75 in a cohort sampled during active COVID-19.

This chain uses TRBV5-1 with TRBJ1-4, with TRBD1 as a possible D gene (5 bases). The CDR3 runs 16 residues. V lost 0 bases and J lost 0, with 9 bases in between. Germline V gives CDR1 SGHRS, CDR2 YFSETQ. This CDR3 reads CASSLVTGATNEKLFF. For the CDR3, the DNA is TGCGCCAGCAGCTTGGTAACAGGAGCAACTAATGAAAAACTGTTTTTT.

This rearrangement joins TRBV6-5 to TRBJ2-7, with TRBD1 identical over 7 bases. This CDR3 has 15 amino acids. Germline V CDR1 and CDR2: MNHEY, SVGAGI. V was clipped by 2 bases and J by 2 bases; unmatched bases: 6. CDR3 DNA sequence: TGTGCCAGCAGTTACGGTACAGGGGATCCCTACGAGCAGTACTTC. Protein sequence: CASSYGTGDPYEQYF.

By sample share, this clone is medium-sized. This chain connects TRBV27 to TRBJ2-7, with 9 bases fitting TRBD1. The V gene end was trimmed by 5 bases and the J gene end by 6 bases; junction bases not matched to a gene: 11. Germline values: CDR1 MNHEY, CDR2 SMNVEV (reference sequence). This CDR3 comprises 15 residues. CDR3 loop: CASSPSGTGNGEQYF. CDR3 coding DNA: TGTGCCAGCAGTCCCTCCGGGACAGGGAATGGCGAGCAGTACTTC.

The chain links TRBV6-6 to TRBJ2-7; perhaps TRBD1 as D (6 bases). Germline assignment: CDR1 MNHNY and CDR2 SVGAGI (reference sequence). V gave up 2 bases and J gave up 1 base, with 6 bases separating them. The CDR3 extends over 13 amino acids. CDR3 loop: CASSYQGSYEQYF. CDR3 in DNA: TGTGCCAGCAGTTACCAGGGGTCCTACGAGCAGTACTTC.

The chain uses TRBV5-8 and TRBJ2-1, with TRBD2 identical over 7 bases. J was trimmed by 6 bases and V by 1 base; bases with no gene match: 7. Per the germline V gene, CDR1 is SGHTS and CDR2 is YDEGEE. This CDR3 spans 15 amino acids. CDR3 protein: CASSLFPAGSNEQFF. CDR3 nucleotides: TGTGCCAGCAGCTTGTTCCCAGCGGGAAGCAATGAGCAGTTCTTC.

This clone was counted a few times. J is TRBJ2-1 and V is TRBV3-1 (or the pseudogene TRBV3-2), with TRBD2 identical over 12 bases. Germline V gene lookup returns CDR1 LGHDT and CDR2 YNNKEL (reference sequence). The CDR3 is 16 amino acids. The V and J ends lost 4 bases and 6 bases, in that order; junction bases with no gene match: 7. CDR3 in amino acids: CASSLDLAGGPNEQFF. The CDR3 DNA is TGTGCCAGCAGCCTCGATCTAGCGGGGGGGCCCAATGAGCAGTTCTTC.

The chain combines TRBV28 with TRBJ1-5, with 7 bases lining up with TRBD1. V was clipped by 9 bases and J by 3 bases; unmatched bases: 2. Germline V CDR1 and CDR2: MDHEN, SYDVKM. The CDR3 has 12 amino acids. This CDR3 reads CASGTVNQPQHF. The DNA of the CDR3 is TGTGCCAGTGGGACAGTCAATCAGCCCCAGCATTTT.

J is TRBJ1-1 and V is TRBV28; possibly TRBD1 for D (6 bases). Germline assignment: CDR1 MDHEN and CDR2 SYDVKM. Trimming removed 3 bases at V and 4 bases at J, with 12 bases between. CDR3 length: 14 residues. CDR3 in DNA: TGTGCCAGCAGTTTCTCGTCAGGGGTCACTGAAGCTTTCTTT. Its protein product is CASSFSSGVTEAFF.

The chain couples TRBV30 to TRBJ1-2, with 7 bases fitting TRBD1. CDR3 length: 14 residues. J lost 5 bases, V lost 3 bases, and 9 bases had no gene match. Germline values: CDR1 GTSNPN, CDR2 SVGIG (reference sequence). The CDR3 bases are TGTGCCTGGAGGTGGGGCAGGGGGTCTTATGGCTACACCTTC. Its protein is CAWRWGRGSYGYTF.

The V call is TRBV29-1, the J call TRBJ2-7, with 10 bases matching TRBD2. The CDR3 loop spans 16 amino acids. Germline CDR1 reads SQVTM; CDR2 reads ANQGSEA. V gave up 4 bases and J gave up 6 bases; unmatched junction bases: 15. CDR3 nucleotides: TGCAGCGTTGGGTGGGGTCCAGCGGGAGGGCCGGGCGAGCAGTACTTC. It is translated as CSVGWGPAGGPGEQYF.

The rearrangement uses TRBV28 and TRBJ1-1; D gene unclear. CDR1 and CDR2 (germline): MDHEN, SYDVKM. The CDR3 is 12 residues long. V lost 8 bases, J lost 3 bases, and 10 bases lay in between. The CDR3 loop reads CASYSVDTEAFF. The CDR3 DNA reads as TGTGCCAGCTACTCGGTAGACACTGAAGCTTTCTTT.

The rearrangement joins TRBV24-1 to TRBJ2-1; 7 bases line up with TRBD2. CDR1 KGHDR and CDR2 SFDVKD come from the germline V gene. This CDR3 is 12 amino acids long. CDR3 amino acids: CASQRGSDEQFF. As DNA, the CDR3 is TGTGCGTCCCAGCGCGGGAGCGATGAGCAGTTCTTC.

The chain combines TRBV28 with TRBJ2-7; possibly TRBD2 for D (7 bases). This CDR3 comprises 14 residues. Trimming removed 6 bases at V and 0 bases at J, with 12 bases between. The V gene's germline CDR1 is MDHEN and CDR2 SYDVKM. The CDR3 here is CASRGGGSSYEQYF. CDR3 in DNA: TGTGCCAGCAGGGGAGGGGGTTCCTCCTACGAGCAGTACTTC.

The J gene is TRBJ2-4, the V gene TRBV19; D gene uncertain. This CDR3 is built from 18 residues. CDR1 is LNHDA, CDR2 SQIVND, per germline (reference sequence). The V end was cut by 9 bases, the J end by 0 bases, with 24 bases between. CDR3 amino acids: CASKWITAKAVAKNIQYF. DNA of the CDR3: TGTGCCAGCAAGTGGATAACGGCGAAGGCGGTAGCCAAAAACATTCAGTACTTC.

The chain employs TRBV19 and TRBJ2-2, with 8 positions matching TRBD2. The length of the CDR3 is 16 residues. The junction had 10 bases not matched to a gene; V was cut back by 3 bases and J by 7 bases. Germline loops: CDR1 LNHDA, CDR2 SQIVND (reference sequence). The CDR3 spells CASSISSGSKNGELFF. DNA of the CDR3: TGTGCCAGTAGTATCTCCAGCGGGAGTAAAAACGGGGAGCTGTTTTTT. The full variable domain, rest sourced from reference TRBV19 and TRBJ2-2, is DGGITQSPKYLFRKEGQNVTLSCEQNLNHDAMYWYRQDPGQGLRLIYYSQIVNDFQKGDIAEGYSVSREKKESFPLTVTSAQKNPTAFYLCASSISSGSKNGELFFGEGSRLTVL.

The chain carries TRBV11-2 and TRBJ2-7; D remains unclear. CDR1 and CDR2 from the germline V gene are SGHAT and FQNNGV. Trimming stripped 5 bases from V and 3 bases from J, with 5 bases between. The CDR3 runs to 11 residues. This CDR3 is CASSLFYEQYF. CDR3 DNA: TGTGCCAGCAGCCTTTTCTACGAGCAGTACTTC.

Only one count was recorded for this clone. This rearrangement joins TRBV10-2 to TRBJ2-3; 8 bases are shared with TRBD2. The CDR3 runs to 15 residues. V shed 3 bases, J shed 1 base, and the junction held 3 bases outside the gene matches. Germline V gene sequence: CDR1 WSHSY, CDR2 SAAADI. The CDR3 sequence is CASSDLGLGTDTQYF. The CDR3 coding sequence is TGCGCCAGCAGTGACTTGGGACTAGGCACAGATACGCAGTATTTT.

This clone was seen once. The gene calls are TRBV30 and TRBJ1-1, with a tentative D call TRBD1 (6 bases). Germline V gives CDR1 GTSNPN, CDR2 SVGIG (reference sequence). This CDR3 has 12 residues. V was pared by 0 bases and J by 6 bases, with 8 bases between. This chain's CDR3 is CAWSVRGSEAFF. Here the CDR3 DNA reads TGTGCCTGGAGTGTTAGGGGGTCTGAAGCTTTCTTT.

In this sample, this clone turned up once. This sequence joins TRBV3-1 (or the pseudogene TRBV3-2) and TRBJ2-1; D is unresolved. Per the germline V gene, CDR1 is LGHDT and CDR2 is YNNKEL (reference sequence). The length of the CDR3 is 11 residues. Trimming took off 7 bases at V and 3 bases at J, with 4 bases between the two ends. CDR3 bases: TGTGCCAGCACACACTACAATGAGCAGTTCTTC. This codes for CASTHYNEQFF.

This chain connects TRBV3-1 (or the pseudogene TRBV3-2) to TRBJ2-7; TRBD2 might be the D (6 bases). Trimming removed 4 bases at V and 4 bases at J, with 14 bases between. Germline CDR1 reads LGHDT; CDR2 reads YNNKEL (reference sequence). The CDR3 is made up of 14 amino acids. CDR3 loop: CASSPMEGLYEQYF. The DNA of the CDR3 is TGTGCCAGCAGCCCGATGGAGGGGTTGTACGAGCAGTACTTC.

The chain couples TRBV30 to TRBJ1-6; TRBD1 matches at 8 bases. The CDR3 contains 17 residues. The J segment lost 9 bases and the V segment lost 2 bases, leaving 15 bases of the junction unmatched. In germline, CDR1 is GTSNPN, CDR2 SVGIG (reference sequence). The CDR3 DNA reads as TGTGCCTGGAGTCCAGACCGGACAGGGACAGGTTTTTCACCCCTCCACTTT. Residues: CAWSPDRTGTGFSPLHF. Variable domain in full (rest from reference TRBV30 and TRBJ1-6): SQTIHQWPATLVQPVGSPLSLECTVEGTSNPNLYWYRQAAGRGLQLLFYSVGIGQISSEVPQNLSASRPQDRQFILSSKKLLLSDSGFYLCAWSPDRTGTGFSPLHFGNGTRLTVT.

The rearrangement links TRBV6-6 to TRBJ2-7; 8 nucleotides agree with TRBD1. This CDR3 contains 12 residues. CDR1 is MNHNY, CDR2 SVGAGI, per germline (reference sequence). V trimming: 7 bases; J trimming: 5 bases; junction bases outside the gene matches: 4. The CDR3 loop is CASMGTGDEQYF. The CDR3 DNA follows: TGTGCCAGCATGGGGACAGGCGACGAGCAGTACTTC.

The chain uses TRBV5-1 and TRBJ1-2; 9 nucleotides line up with TRBD1. The V segment lost 3 bases and the J segment 3 bases; nucleotides outside the gene matches: 6. The CDR3 has 15 residues. Germline CDR1 SGHRS, CDR2 YFSETQ. The DNA of the CDR3 is TGCGCCAGCAGCTATACAGGGGGCGTTGACTATGGCTACACCTTC. Encoded protein: CASSYTGGVDYGYTF.